These 24 T cell receptor beta chains were all obtained from the same sample, sequenced in a study of blood T cell repertoires in COVID-19. Sequenced by immunoSEQ multiplex PCR; TCRdb stores in-frame clones only, minus some. The data show roughly 38,000 clones, roughly 90% seen once. Input material: peripheral blood. The receptors shown here come from a man in his fifties with active COVID-19.

This rearrangement joins TRBV30 to TRBJ2-5; TRBD2 matches 7 bases. In germline, CDR1 is GTSNPN, CDR2 SVGIG (reference sequence). Trimming took 3 bases from V and 5 from J; bases not matched to a gene: 6. The CDR3 is 13 amino acids. The CDR3 nucleotides are TGTGCCTGGAGCGGGGCCGGGGGGGAGACCCAGTACTTC. This gives the protein CAWSGAGGETQYF.

The V gene is TRBV30, the J gene TRBJ2-7; 11 nucleotides agree with TRBD1. The CDR3 spans 14 residues. After removal of 4 bases from V and 4 bases from J, the junction contained 6 bases not matched to a gene. CDR1 GTSNPN and CDR2 SVGIG come from the germline V gene (reference sequence). CDR3 in DNA: TGTGCCTGGAACCGGGACAGGGGGTTTTACGAGCAGTACTTC. The encoded protein is CAWNRDRGFYEQYF.

V and J are TRBV27 and TRBJ2-3; the D gene is possibly TRBD1 (6 bases). V lost 6 bases and J 5 bases, leaving 15 bases between the germline ends. The CDR3 has 14 residues. Germline CDR1 and CDR2: MNHEY and SMNVEV (reference sequence). CDR3 sequence (DNA): TGTGCCAGCAGGAAGGGGGTCACGGGAGATACGCAGTATTTT. It encodes CASRKGVTGDTQYF.

J is TRBJ1-1 and V is TRBV11-2; TRBD1 matches 7 bases. In germline, CDR1 is SGHAT, CDR2 FQNNGV. The V gene end was trimmed by 5 bases and the J gene end by 4 bases; junction bases not matched to a gene: 4. This CDR3 comprises 13 residues. CDR3 bases: TGTGCCAGCAGCACGTCAGGGGGCACTGAAGCTTTCTTT. It specifies CASSTSGGTEAFF.

V usage is TRBV11-2 and J usage is TRBJ2-2; 8 bases are shared with TRBD2. This CDR3 spans 17 amino acids. The germline CDR1 and CDR2 sequences are SGHAT and FQNNGV. V shed 1 base, J shed 0 bases, and the junction held 4 bases outside the gene matches. CDR3 sequence: CASSLVELAANTGELFF. The CDR3 region has the DNA TGTGCCAGCAGCTTAGTAGAACTAGCGGCGAACACCGGGGAGCTGTTTTTT.

Comments on this clone: Other DNA variants within this sample encode the same CDR3. The chain combines TRBV18 with TRBJ2-3; a weak D match, TRBD2 (5 bases). V was shortened by 3 bases and J by 10 bases, with 17 bases between the two germline ends. Germline V gene lookup returns CDR1 KGHSH and CDR2 LQKENI. The CDR3 runs to 14 residues. CDR3 loop: CASSPTLRRGSQYF. The DNA for the CDR3 is TGTGCCAGCTCACCGACTTTGCGACGAGGGTCGCAGTATTTT.

The chain is built from TRBV5-1 and TRBJ2-3, with D unresolved. Trimming pared 4 bases from V and 0 bases from J, leaving 9 bases between. Germline assignment: CDR1 SGHRS and CDR2 YFSETQ. The CDR3 covers 14 residues. CDR3 in DNA: TGCGCCAGCAGCCTCCCCTCCAGCACAGATACGCAGTATTTT. It codes for CASSLPSSTDTQYF.

The gene calls are TRBV3-1 (or the pseudogene TRBV3-2) and TRBJ2-1, with TRBD1 as a possible D gene (6 bases). The CDR3 loop spans 13 amino acids. CDR1 and CDR2 from the germline V gene are LGHDT and YNNKEL (reference sequence). V lost 1 base to trimming and J lost 12 bases, with 13 bases between them. The CDR3 protein is CASSQGRQERQFF. For the CDR3, the DNA is TGTGCCAGCAGCCAAGGAAGACAGGAGAGGCAGTTCTTC.

Turning to this clone: A junction end diverges from the germline sequence, so it may reflect a read error. The DNA for the CDR3 is TGTGCTAGCAGCCAGGGAGCCGGGACTAGCCTCGGCGAGCAGTACTTC. This codes for CASSQGAGTSLGEQYF. The chain carries TRBV7-7 and TRBJ2-7; 9 nucleotides match TRBD2. The germline V gene has CDR1 SSHAT and CDR2 FNYEAQ (reference sequence). This CDR3 contains 16 residues.

The chain combines TRBV10-3 with TRBJ2-5, with 7 bases aligning to TRBD2. The CDR3 is made up of 15 amino acids. The germline V gene encodes CDR1 ENHRY and CDR2 SYGVKD. The junction had 11 bases not matched to a gene; V was cut back by 10 bases and J by 0 bases. The CDR3 here is CATRRQGGYQETQYF. Here the CDR3 DNA reads TGTGCCACCCGAAGGCAGGGAGGGTACCAAGAGACCCAGTACTTC.

The rearrangement joins TRBV5-1 to TRBJ1-3; no clear D. The CDR3 consists of 14 residues. Between the trimmed V and J ends, which lost 0 bases and 0 bases, there was a span of 4 bases. Germline V lookup: CDR1 SGHRS, CDR2 YFSETQ. The CDR3 is CASSLDYSGNTIYF. The DNA of the CDR3 is TGCGCCAGCAGCTTGGACTACTCTGGAAACACCATATATTTT.

The gene calls are TRBV9 and TRBJ2-1, with a possible D match to TRBD2 (5 bases). V was shortened by 4 bases and J by 8 bases, with 19 bases between the two germline ends. Per germline, CDR1 SGDLS and CDR2 YYNGEE. The CDR3 length is 15 residues. The CDR3 spells CASSNSPTLEDEQFF. In DNA, the CDR3 is TGTGCCAGCAGCAATTCCCCCACCTTGGAGGATGAGCAGTTCTTC. The whole variable domain, remainder taken from reference TRBV9 and TRBJ2-1, is DSGVTQTPKHLITATGQRVTLRCSPRSGDLSVYWYQQSLDQGLQFLIQYYNGEERAKGNILERFSAQQFPDLHSELNLSSLELGDSALYFCASSNSPTLEDEQFFGPGTRLTVL.

This clone was detected only once. J is TRBJ1-2 and V is TRBV11-2, with 11 nucleotides matching TRBD1. V was clipped by 6 bases and J by 8 bases; unmatched bases: 5. Germline V lookup: CDR1 SGHAT, CDR2 FQNNGV. This CDR3 has 13 residues. CDR3 in amino acids: CASRGQGVGGYTF. The CDR3 region has the DNA TGTGCCAGCAGGGGACAGGGGGTGGGCGGCTACACCTTC.

The V call is TRBV30, the J call TRBJ2-7, with 13 positions matching TRBD2. CDR1 and CDR2 from the germline V gene are GTSNPN and SVGIG (reference sequence). The trim removed 2 bases at V and 6 bases at J, leaving 4 bases unmatched. CDR3 size: 14 residues. CDR3 amino acids: CAWSPLAGGLEQYF. As DNA, the CDR3 is TGTGCCTGGAGTCCACTAGCGGGAGGGCTCGAGCAGTACTTC.

The rearrangement uses TRBV5-1 and TRBJ2-3; D perhaps matches TRBD2 (6 bases). Trimming took off 4 bases at V and 2 bases at J, with 11 bases between the two ends. This CDR3 contains 14 residues. CDR1 is SGHRS and CDR2 is YFSETQ in the germline V gene. The CDR3 nucleotides read TGCGCCAGCAGCCCGGAGGGTAACACAGATACGCAGTATTTT. It encodes CASSPEGNTDTQYF. Together with reference TRBV5-1 and TRBJ2-3, the CDR3 gives the full variable domain: KAGVTQTPRYLIKTRGQQVTLSCSPISGHRSVSWYQQTPGQGLQFLFEYFSETQRNKGNFPGRFSGRQFSNSRSEMNVSTLELGDSALYLCASSPEGNTDTQYFGPGTRLTVL.

The rearrangement links TRBV29-1 to TRBJ2-3; the match to TRBD1 covers 11 bases. This CDR3 spans 14 amino acids. The germline V gene has CDR1 SQVTM and CDR2 ANQGSEA. Germline trimming cut 4 bases from V and 8 bases from J; bases unmatched to any gene: 8. The CDR3 DNA follows: TGCAGCGTTGGGGCCCTCGGACAGGGGGCTACGCAGTATTTT. This sequence encodes CSVGALGQGATQYF.

V gene TRBV6-5 combines with J gene TRBJ1-1; 7 nucleotides line up with TRBD1. V was clipped by 6 bases and J by 1 base; unmatched bases: 5. This CDR3 has 14 residues. Germline CDR1 reads MNHEY; CDR2 reads SVGAGI. The CDR3 protein is CASSRGTENTEAFF. DNA for the CDR3: TGTGCCAGCAGCCGTGGGACAGAGAACACTGAAGCTTTCTTT.

The genes are TRBV9 and TRBJ2-1, with D possibly being TRBD2 (6 bases). V lost 3 bases, J lost 0 bases, and 10 bases lay in between. This CDR3 has 15 residues. CDR1 is SGDLS and CDR2 is YYNGEE in the germline V gene. CDR3 sequence: CASSAGVSSYNEQFF. As DNA, the CDR3 is TGTGCCAGCAGCGCGGGAGTTTCCTCCTACAATGAGCAGTTCTTC.

A single count supports this clone. V usage is TRBV19 and J usage is TRBJ1-5; 7 nucleotides agree with TRBD1. The CDR3 spans 15 residues. Per the germline V gene, CDR1 is LNHDA and CDR2 is SQIVND (reference sequence). V was clipped by 4 bases and J by 1 base; unmatched bases: 4. The chain's CDR3 is CASSKGQTSNQPQHF. The CDR3, as DNA: TGTGCCAGTAGTAAGGGACAGACCAGCAATCAGCCCCAGCATTTT.

The chain uses TRBV18 and TRBJ1-1, with 7 bases fitting TRBD1. This CDR3 is 13 amino acids long. The ends lost 3 bases at V and 4 bases at J; junction bases unmatched: 2. In germline, CDR1 is KGHSH, CDR2 LQKENI. CDR3 sequence reads: CASSPSGGTEAFF. The CDR3 region has the DNA TGTGCCAGCTCACCCTCAGGGGGCACTGAAGCTTTCTTT.

This sequence joins TRBV15 and TRBJ2-4; D is possibly TRBD1 (6 bases). The CDR3 length is 16 residues. Trimming cost V 0 bases and J 0 bases, with 9 bases left between them. Germline CDR1 is LNHNV and CDR2 is YYDKDF (reference sequence). CDR3 sequence (DNA): TGTGCCACCAGCAGAGATACAGGGCTAGCCAAAAACATTCAGTACTTC. Residues: CATSRDTGLAKNIQYF.

The chain couples TRBV18 to TRBJ1-2; TRBD1 aligns across 7 bases. This CDR3 spans 15 amino acids. Unmatched junction bases numbered 10, after V lost 1 base and J lost 8 bases. Germline V gene lookup returns CDR1 KGHSH and CDR2 LQKENI. The CDR3 nucleotides read TGTGCCAGCTCACCACGAACAGGGGTGAGGGACGGCTACACCTTC. Translation gives CASSPRTGVRDGYTF.

The gene calls are TRBV27 and TRBJ1-1; a possible D gene is TRBD1 (5 bases). Germline CDR1 MNHEY, CDR2 SMNVEV (reference sequence). The CDR3 consists of 14 residues. V was cut by 5 bases and J by 3 bases, with 13 bases left in between. The CDR3 nucleotides are TGTGCCAGCAGTCCCGGGGGGGAAGACACTGAAGCTTTCTTT. Residues: CASSPGGEDTEAFF.

The chain recombines TRBV19 with TRBJ2-6, with a tentative D call TRBD2 (5 bases). Germline V gene data show CDR1 as LNHDA and CDR2 as SQIVND (reference sequence). The CDR3 is made up of 16 amino acids. Trimming removed 7 bases from V and 0 bases from J, with 13 bases in between. CDR3 DNA sequence: TGTGCCAGTAATTGGAGGTCAAGCTCTGGGGCCAACGTCCTGACTTTC. Its protein product is CASNWRSSSGANVLTF.